The 16 T cell receptor beta chains presented below share a single source sample, sequenced in a study of T cells in Graves' hyperthyroidism and ophthalmopathy. RNA transcripts gave rise to amplified TCR beta CDR3 regions. First-round RT-PCR with HTBI primers amplified the TCR CDR3 region. TCRdb itself ran the multiplex PCR reads through MiXCR, one entry per CDR3 protein. The sample records a few hundred thousand distinct CDR3 sequences, roughly 22% being singletons. The sequenced sample was blood. These receptors were taken from a woman aged 70-85 years with Graves' ophthalmopathy.

This clonotype showed up just a few times. The chain recombines TRBV9 with TRBJ2-2; D is undetermined. V lost 1 base and J lost 5, with 9 bases in between. Germline V CDR1 and CDR2: SGDLS, YYNGEE. The CDR3 extends over 14 amino acids. Written as DNA, the CDR3 is TGTGCCAGCAGCGTACAAATCAGGACCGGGGAGCTGTTTTTT. This encodes CASSVQIRTGELFF.

This clonotype appeared many times. The gene calls are TRBV27 and TRBJ2-3; 8 positions agree with TRBD2. Per germline, CDR1 MNHEY and CDR2 SMNVEV (reference sequence). With 5 bases clipped from V and 6 bases from J, the junction kept 13 bases outside the gene matches. The CDR3 loop spans 16 amino acids. The DNA of the CDR3 is TGTGCCAGCAGTGGACTAGCCGGTATGTCTAGCGATACGCAGTATTTT. Translated, it gives CASSGLAGMSSDTQYF.

The sample holds many counts of this clonotype. The gene calls are TRBV7-2 and TRBJ2-5; TRBD2 might be the D (5 bases). The CDR3 covers 15 residues. CDR1 is SGHTA and CDR2 is FQGNSA in the germline V gene. V lost 1 base and J 2 bases, leaving 11 bases between the germline ends. CDR3 bases: TGTGCCAGCAGCTTAGTACGGGGTCATCAAGAGACCCAGTACTTC. Amino acids: CASSLVRGHQETQYF.

J is TRBJ2-5 and V is TRBV10-2; 11 nucleotides line up with TRBD2. The junction had 12 bases not matched to a gene; V was cut back by 3 bases and J by 0 bases. The germline V gene encodes CDR1 WSHSY and CDR2 SAAADI. The CDR3 is 19 residues long. DNA for the CDR3: TGCGCCAGCAGTGAAGTAGGACTAGCGGGCCTACTAAACCAAGAGACCCAGTACTTC. It yields the protein CASSEVGLAGLLNQETQYF.

V is TRBV28 and J is TRBJ1-2; 8 bases match TRBD1. This CDR3 is 13 amino acids long. Germline values: CDR1 MDHEN, CDR2 SYDVKM. With V trimmed by 6 bases and J by 8 bases, 8 bases remained unmatched. CDR3 DNA: TGTGCCAGCAGACCCCAGGGGGCGCAAGGCTACACCTTC. Residues: CASRPQGAQGYTF.

The gene calls are TRBV6-1 and TRBJ2-6; 11 bases line up with TRBD1. This CDR3 region has 18 residues. V gave up 6 bases and J gave up 4 bases; unmatched junction bases: 11. Germline CDR1 and CDR2: MNHNS and SASEGT. The CDR3 DNA sequence: TGTGCCAGCAGAGGACAGGGGGCCGTTCTAGTAGGGGCCAACGTCCTGACTTTC. It encodes CASRGQGAVLVGANVLTF.

This clonotype was detected ten times or more. This rearrangement joins TRBV3-1 to TRBJ2-7; tentative D call: TRBD2 (6 bases). The CDR3 runs to 12 residues. Trimming cost V 3 bases and J 6 bases, with 9 bases left between them. The germline V gene encodes CDR1 LGHDT and CDR2 YNNKEL (reference sequence). CDR3 amino acids: CASSQRRGEQYF. Here the CDR3 DNA reads TGTGCCAGCAGCCAGCGGCGGGGCGAGCAGTACTTC.

At least ten counts were recorded for this clonotype. The chain joins TRBV11-2 to TRBJ2-7; D is unclear. Trimming took off 2 bases at V and 2 bases at J, with 13 bases between the two ends. From germline, CDR1 is SGHAT and CDR2 FQNNGV. CDR3 length: 15 residues. CDR3 coding DNA: TGTGCCAGCAGCTTACTCCCCGGCGGTCCCTACGAGCAGTACTTC. Translation: CASSLLPGGPYEQYF.

This sequence joins TRBV7-2 and TRBJ2-7; 7 positions agree with TRBD2. The V segment lost 6 bases and the J segment 6 bases; nucleotides outside the gene matches: 20. There are 17 residues in the CDR3. CDR1 is SGHTA and CDR2 is FQGNSA in the germline V gene. CDR3 loop: CASSRPVWAGERFEQYF. DNA of the CDR3: TGTGCCAGCAGTCGACCCGTATGGGCGGGAGAAAGGTTCGAGCAGTACTTC.

The chain joins TRBV19 to TRBJ2-7; D call uncertain. CDR1 and CDR2 (germline): LNHDA, SQIVND (reference sequence). The CDR3 is 14 amino acids. V was clipped by 3 bases and J by 4 bases, with 13 bases between them. As DNA, the CDR3 is TGTGCCAGTAGTATCTCCGACGGCTTATACGAGCAGTACTTC. This sequence encodes CASSISDGLYEQYF.

The V call is TRBV19, the J call TRBJ2-1; D remains unclear. Per germline, CDR1 LNHDA and CDR2 SQIVND (reference sequence). CDR3 size: 13 residues. V lost 5 bases to trimming and J lost 9 bases, with 14 bases between them. Here the CDR3 DNA reads TGTGCCAGTAGTCCCAGCCCCCGTGGTGAGCAGTTCTTC. Its translation: CASSPSPRGEQFF.

The genes are TRBV5-1 and TRBJ2-1; a weak D match, TRBD2 (5 bases). The CDR3 extends over 14 amino acids. V was trimmed by 4 bases and J by 0 bases, leaving 8 bases between them. Germline loops: CDR1 SGHRS, CDR2 YFSETQ. The CDR3 region has the DNA TGCGCCAGCAGCCCCCGGGACTCCTACAATGAGCAGTTCTTC. As protein: CASSPRDSYNEQFF.

This rearrangement joins TRBV14 to TRBJ2-5, with TRBD1 identical over 8 bases. The length of the CDR3 is 15 residues. The trim removed 4 bases at V and 2 bases at J, leaving 6 bases unmatched. Germline CDR1 and CDR2: SGHDN and FVKESK. CDR3 residues: CASSRWTGHQETQYF. CDR3 in DNA: TGTGCCAGCAGCCGCTGGACAGGGCATCAAGAGACCCAGTACTTC.

Here the CDR3 DNA reads TGTGCCAGCAGACCCGGGACAGGGGGCGGGAATGAGCAGTTCTTC. Protein: CASRPGTGGGNEQFF. V and J are TRBV12-3 or TRBV12-4 and TRBJ2-1; the match to TRBD1 covers 12 bases. The junction had 7 bases not matched to a gene; V was cut back by 6 bases and J by 7 bases. CDR3 length: 15 residues.

This clonotype was seen at least ten times. The rearrangement joins TRBV28 to TRBJ2-1, with D perhaps matching TRBD1 or TRBD2 (5 bases each). V was shortened by 8 bases and J by 8 bases, with 10 bases between the two germline ends. This CDR3 has 11 amino acids. In germline, CDR1 is MDHEN, CDR2 SYDVKM. The CDR3 protein is CASPRGDEQFF. CDR3 bases: TGTGCCAGCCCTCGAGGGGATGAGCAGTTCTTC.

This clonotype was seen a handful of times. Here the CDR3 reads CASSQKPQETQYF. CDR3 DNA sequence: TGTGCCAGCAGCCAAAAACCCCAAGAGACCCAGTACTTC. V and J are TRBV3-2 and TRBJ2-5. TRBV3-2 is tagged as a pseudogene. This CDR3 spans 13 amino acids.